This T cell receptor beta chain was profiled in a study of cytomegalovirus exposure and HLA in healthy donors. The study, taken as a whole, reports: A later look showed TCR association rates differing by HLA locus, highest for DRB1 and lowest for HLA-C. When presence/absence was analysed, sequencing depth was taken to be roughly uniform across donors. In a later analysis, parvovirus B19, influenza, CMV and Epstein-Barr virus appeared linked to several top co-occurrence clusters. It has been reported that TCR beta sequences accurately predicted the HLA-A and HLA-B alleles of most subjects.

Germline CDR1 and CDR2: SGHAT and FQDESV (reference sequence). This CDR3 is built from 15 residues. The ends lost 5 bases at V and 2 bases at J; junction bases unmatched: 6. PCR amplification relied on 60 Vbeta primers (plus 13 Jbeta primers). Sequencing was performed with immunoSEQ multiplex PCR; in TCRdb, only in-frame clones are kept and a portion is missing. The repertoire holds some 140,000 clones, around 75% seen once, with less than 4% in the top ten. This clone was observed a handful of times. Its specificity is not known. Sequenced sample: PBMCs. This receptor was identified in a man under 40 in good health and CMV-seronegative. This chain joins TRBV11-1 and TRBJ2-7, with TRBD2 identical over 10 bases. The CDR3 here is CASSRPGLAPYEQYF. The CDR3 DNA sequence: TGTGCCAGCAGCAGACCGGGACTAGCGCCCTACGAGCAGTACTTC.